The clone carrying this T cell receptor (beta chain) was recorded many times. Its target is not known. The sample belongs to a study of T-cell reconstitution after alpha-beta-depleted transplantation in children. Study-wide points: At around two months after transplant, the alpha-beta T cells were reportedly derived from several hundred expanded clones that came from non-depleted graft cells.

The TCRbeta library incorporated unique molecular identifiers. TCRdb re-called the PCR reads with MiXCR, one entry per CDR3 protein. In the table there are 300,000 to 400,000 distinct CDR3 sequences, around 15% of which are singletons. V lost 6 bases to trimming and J lost 4 bases; unmatched junction nucleotides: 8. The germline V gene encodes CDR1 MDHEN and CDR2 SYDVKM. The CDR3 loop spans 14 amino acids. The clonotype was recovered from a male patient under 10 years old who had a stem cell transplant for acute lymphoblastic leukemia, so the T cells may come from the graft donor. This specimen consisted of PBMCs, mostly from graft donor cells, obtained 360 days after TCRalphabeta/CD19-depleted stem cell transplant. The chain uses TRBV28 and TRBJ2-7; 8 nucleotides line up with TRBD2. CDR3 coding DNA: TGTGCCAGCAGCCGGGGGGGAGGGGGGTACGAGCAGTACTTC. Its translation is CASSRGGGGYEQYF.